This T cell receptor beta chain was obtained from a study of technical replicates of blood from a handful of donors. Trimming removed 6 bases from V and 5 bases from J; junction bases left unmatched: 5. Per germline, CDR1 MGHRA and CDR2 YSYEKL. The CDR3 runs to 14 residues. Here immunoSEQ multiplex PCR was the method, and the copy in TCRdb shows in-frame clones only, minus some. The sample has 60,000 to 85,000 clones, around nine tenths seen once. The origin of this receptor is a human donor in good health. V usage is TRBV4-1 and J usage is TRBJ2-5; the match to TRBD2 covers 11 bases. Sample: T cells isolated from PBMCs. In DNA form, the CDR3 reads TGCGCCAGCAGGACTAGCGGGACACAGGAGACCCAGTACTTC. Its protein product is CASRTSGTQETQYF.